The present T cell receptor (beta chain) was sequenced within a study of brain T cells in children with intractable seizures. The sequenced cases were selected for having the highest brain T cell transcript signatures. Regarding the study as a whole: Viral specificity was inferred only from CDR3 similarity; HCMV serostatus was unknown.

To note about this clone: Its antigen is currently unknown.

CDR1 is KGHDR and CDR2 is SFDVKD in the germline V gene. With V trimmed by 6 bases and J by 3 bases, 19 bases remained unmatched. The CDR3 has 19 residues. Generated by immunoSEQ multiplex PCR, the TCRdb table keeps only in-frame clones and is missing some. The data hold around 41,000 clones, with around nine tenths observed a single time. This sequence joins TRBV24-1 and TRBJ2-7; 10 bases line up with TRBD1. The origin of this receptor is a girl under 10 years old with tuberous sclerosis and intractable seizures. The source was peripheral blood, collected at surgery. The CDR3 nucleotides read TGTGCCACCAGTACCCCCGACGTCCCGGGACAGGGGTTGTACTACGAGCAGTACGTC. Translating it yields CATSTPDVPGQGLYYEQYV.